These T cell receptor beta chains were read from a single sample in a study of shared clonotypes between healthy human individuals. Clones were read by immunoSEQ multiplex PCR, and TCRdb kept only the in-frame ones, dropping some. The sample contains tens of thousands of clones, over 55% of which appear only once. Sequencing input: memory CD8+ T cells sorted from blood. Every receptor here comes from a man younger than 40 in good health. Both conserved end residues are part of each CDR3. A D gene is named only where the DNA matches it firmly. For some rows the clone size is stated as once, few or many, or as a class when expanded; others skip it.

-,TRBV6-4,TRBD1,CASSAGTGGEKLFF
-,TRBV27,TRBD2,CASSFGLAGGPWNTGELFF
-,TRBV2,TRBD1,CASRDPGGLTKNIQYF
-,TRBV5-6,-,CASSIAGRTNEKLFF
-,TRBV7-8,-,CASSHEGGRTISGANVLTF
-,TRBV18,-,CASWTTGPGTNYGYTF
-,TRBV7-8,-,CASSLEAGAQPQHF
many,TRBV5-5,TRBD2,CASSLQAGGSTDTQYF
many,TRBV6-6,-,CATKPTSYEQFF
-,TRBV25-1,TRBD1,CASSIGGMNTEAFF
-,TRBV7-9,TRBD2,CASSPRTSGTLSYEQYF
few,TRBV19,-,CASGINEQFF
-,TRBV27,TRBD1,CASRTGESGELFF
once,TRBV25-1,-,CASSDKGESSYEQYF
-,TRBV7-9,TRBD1,CASSRQGDGELFF
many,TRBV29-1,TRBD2,CSVRFSGAYEQYF
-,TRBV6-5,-,CASSLRSVHEQYF
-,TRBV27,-,CASSFGLGDKKQFF
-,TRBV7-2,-,CASSLYAGSYNEQFF
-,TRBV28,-,CASNGHPYEQYF
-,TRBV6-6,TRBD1,CASTLTGGIEAFF
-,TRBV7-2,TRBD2,CASSRLAADTQYF
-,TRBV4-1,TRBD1,CASSQAGDRITYEQYF
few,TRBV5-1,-,CASSLSGMNTEAFF
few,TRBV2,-,CASRAGAYEQYF